This paragraph reports one T cell receptor (beta chain). Germline CDR1 SQVTM, CDR2 ANQGSEA. The CDR3 contains 13 residues. Trimming stripped 2 bases from V and 7 bases from J, with 12 bases between. Study members were between roughly 18 and 89 years old and lived in approximately 25 US regions. The data belong to a study of blood T cell repertoires in COVID-19. Study-level information: Acute and convalescent COVID-19 specimens originated in the United States, Italy and Spain. The cDNA or gDNA used as material had been derived from T cells, B-cell-depleted T cells, or PBMCs.

Libraries were prepared by immunoSEQ multiplex PCR; TCRdb keeps only in-frame clonotypes and omits some of them. The data contain approximately 360,000 clones, approximately 89% of them seen just once; the ten biggest clones take up roughly 1.9%. Specimen: PBMCs or T cells enriched from blood (not recorded which). The receptor's source is a middle-aged man in a cohort exposed to, infected with or recovered from COVID-19 (not recorded which). V gene TRBV29-1 combines with J gene TRBJ1-5; possible D gene TRBD1, 5 bases. CDR3 loop: CSVETRAGQPQHF. In nucleotides, the CDR3 is TGCAGCGTTGAAACCAGGGCGGGACAGCCCCAGCATTTT.